This T cell receptor (beta chain) is drawn from a study of CD4 T cells in relation to SARS-CoV-2 and coronaviruses. In the study overall: After 10 days of antigen culture, PBMC TCR beta CDR3s were sequenced.

General study points: In around 63% of donors, memory CD4+ clonotypes crossrecognized SARS-CoV-2 and at least one common cold coronavirus spike.

TCRdb's copy holds only in-frame clones and misses some; the assay was immunoSEQ multiplex PCR. The sample records approximately 11,000 clones, 65% to 75% being singletons. Unexposed donor CD4+ T cells date from about 2011-2018, before the COVID-19 pandemic. The cells were cultured for over eight days before CD4+ T cells were isolated. Unexposed-donor CD4+ T cells were probed with SARS-CoV-2 S/N and four cold-coronavirus spikes, cells permitting. On this clone itself: The antigen is unknown.

The sequence came from a human donor in good health. Input material: CD4+ T cells from PBMCs, cultured in vitro.

Written as DNA, the CDR3 is TGCAGCGTTGAAGTTCCGAGCTACGAGCAGTACTTC. It is translated as CSVEVPSYEQYF. The chain joins TRBV29-1 to TRBJ2-7; the D is unclear. Germline V gene sequence: CDR1 SQVTM, CDR2 ANQGSEA. The CDR3 consists of 12 residues. V shed 1 base and J shed 3 bases, with 7 bases lying between them.